These T cell receptor beta chains were read from a single sample in a study of shared clonotypes between healthy human individuals. Sequencing was performed with immunoSEQ multiplex PCR; in TCRdb, only in-frame clones are kept and a portion is missing. The sample records a few million clones, 90% to 95% being singletons. Sequenced sample: naive CD4+ T cells from PBMCs. The receptors shown here come from a man between 18 and 29 years old in good health. Some clones in this sample may be carry-over from other donors' samples. Both conserved end residues are part of each CDR3. A D gene is named only where the DNA matches it firmly. Clone size is not always given. Where it is, it says once, few, many or a class for expanded clones.

v_gene,len,j_gene,d_gene,abundance,CDR3nt,CDR3aa
TRBV30,12,TRBJ2-7,-,-,TGTGCCTGGAGTTATCAGTACTACGAGCAGTACTTC,CAWSYQYYEQYF
TRBV19,16,TRBJ1-1,TRBD1,-,TGTGCCAGTAGGAGACAGGGGGTGGTGATAGATACTGAAGCTTTCTTT,CASRRQGVVIDTEAFF
TRBV7-2,19,TRBJ2-7,-,-,TGTGCCAGCAGCTTACGGGACACACTATACCCCGTTCGAACATACGAGCAGTACTTC,CASSLRDTLYPVRTYEQYF
TRBV15,12,TRBJ2-5,TRBD1,-,TGTGCCGCCGGGACAGGGGAAGAGACCCAGTACTTC,CAAGTGEETQYF
TRBV5-1,17,TRBJ2-7,-,-,TGCGCCAGCAGCTTGGCTTCAGGGGGGACAAGAACCTACGAGCAGTACTTC,CASSLASGGTRTYEQYF
TRBV11-3,15,TRBJ2-5,TRBD2,-,TGTGCCAGCAGCTTAGGACTAGCGGGAATTGAGACCCAGTACTTC,CASSLGLAGIETQYF
TRBV4-1,16,TRBJ2-7,-,-,TGCGCCAGCAGCCGCCAGCGGGCAAAGAGCTCCTACGAGCAGTACTTC,CASSRQRAKSSYEQYF
TRBV18,14,TRBJ1-2,-,-,TGTGCCAGCTCACCTGGGAGGATTAACTATGGCTACACCTTC,CASSPGRINYGYTF
TRBV9,15,TRBJ1-3,TRBD1,-,TGTGCCAGCACCACCGGGACAGGAGTCGAAAACACCATATATTTT,CASTTGTGVENTIYF
TRBV2,12,TRBJ2-7,TRBD2,-,TGTGCCACTCCCGGGACTAGCGGTAAGCAGTACTTC,CATPGTSGKQYF
TRBV6-4,10,TRBJ2-7,TRBD2,-,TGTGCCAGGGGGGGGGACGAGCAGTACTTC,CARGGDEQYF
TRBV14,15,TRBJ2-7,TRBD1,-,TGTGCCAGCAGCCAAGATCCGAACAGGGGCGGCGAGCAGTACTTC,CASSQDPNRGGEQYF
TRBV9,13,TRBJ2-1,-,-,TGTGCCAGCAGCTCCAACCTTGTAGATGAGCAGTTCTTC,CASSSNLVDEQFF
TRBV5-4,11,TRBJ2-1,-,-,TGTGCCAGCAACTCTGGAGATGAGCAGTTCTTC,CASNSGDEQFF
TRBV4-1,16,TRBJ2-5,-,-,TGCGCCAGCAGCCAAGTATCGGCCCCGATCCTGGAGACCCAGTACTTC,CASSQVSAPILETQYF
TRBV5-4,14,TRBJ2-7,-,few,TGTGCCAGCAGCTTGGGGGGGAGCTCCTACGAGCAGTACTTC,CASSLGGSSYEQYF
TRBV15,13,TRBJ2-3,-,-,TGTGCCACCAGCATCGAACCCACAGATACGCAGTATTTT,CATSIEPTDTQYF
TRBV29-1,13,TRBJ1-1,TRBD1,-,TGCAGCGTCCACAGGGGGAGGAACACTGAAGCTTTCTTT,CSVHRGRNTEAFF
TRBV5-4,13,TRBJ1-1,TRBD1,few,TGTGCCAGCAGCTTTGACAGGGGCACTGAAGCTTTCTTT,CASSFDRGTEAFF
TRBV5-1,14,TRBJ2-1,-,-,TGCGCCAGCAGCTTGGCGACACGTGTCCAGGAGCAGTTCTTC,CASSLATRVQEQFF
TRBV19,18,TRBJ1-5,TRBD1,-,TGTGCCAGTAGTAGGACAGGGGGCTCGAGGGTTAGCAATCAGCCCCAGCATTTT,CASSRTGGSRVSNQPQHF
TRBV7-3,16,TRBJ2-5,TRBD2,-,TGTGCCAGCAGTCTTGGGACTAGCGGGAGTGCGGAGACCCAGTACTTC,CASSLGTSGSAETQYF
TRBV9,16,TRBJ2-2,TRBD2,-,TGTGCCAGCAGCCTACGGGGGGACCCGAACACCGGGGAGCTGTTTTTT,CASSLRGDPNTGELFF
TRBV7-9,14,TRBJ1-4,-,-,TGTGCCAGCAGACGGACACTGACTGGAGAAAAACTGTTTTTT,CASRRTLTGEKLFF
TRBV18,13,TRBJ2-2,-,-,TGTGCCAGCTCACAAGGGGGGACTCGGGAGCTGTTTTTT,CASSQGGTRELFF
TRBV5-6,13,TRBJ2-3,-,-,TGTGCCAGCAGCTTGGACTACACAGATACGCAGTATTTT,CASSLDYTDTQYF
TRBV19,16,TRBJ2-6,-,-,TGTGCCAGTAGTTCAAAAGGGGGATCTGGGGCCAACGTCCTGACTTTC,CASSSKGGSGANVLTF
TRBV29-1,13,TRBJ1-2,-,-,TGCAGCGCTCTGGACACGATATACTATGGCTACACCTTC,CSALDTIYYGYTF
TRBV5-1,15,TRBJ1-4,TRBD1,once,TGCGCCAGCAGCCCGCCGGGGACAGGGAATGAAAAACTGTTTTTT,CASSPPGTGNEKLFF
TRBV7-9,13,TRBJ1-2,-,-,TGTGCCAGCAGCTTAATGCAGGGGTATGGCTACACCTTC,CASSLMQGYGYTF
TRBV18,15,TRBJ1-2,-,-,TGTGCCAGCTCACCGGTGCAGGCCAACCCTTATGGCTACACCTTC,CASSPVQANPYGYTF
TRBV27,15,TRBJ1-4,-,-,TGTGCCAGCAGTTTATCCCCCTTAGCTAATGAAAAACTGTTTTTT,CASSLSPLANEKLFF
TRBV7-9,15,TRBJ1-5,TRBD1,-,TGTGCCAGCAGCTCGGACAGGATCCTCCATCAGCCCCAGCATTTT,CASSSDRILHQPQHF
TRBV2,14,TRBJ2-7,TRBD1,-,TGTGCCAGCAGGCAACAGGGGGCGTCCTACGAGCAGTACTTC,CASRQQGASYEQYF
TRBV6-5,13,TRBJ2-7,-,-,TGTGCCAGCAGTTATTCAGGAACCTACGAGCAGTACTTC,CASSYSGTYEQYF
TRBV29-1,15,TRBJ2-3,TRBD1,-,TGCAGCGTTGAAGATCACAGGGGTAACACAGATACGCAGTATTTT,CSVEDHRGNTDTQYF
TRBV5-1,17,TRBJ1-1,TRBD1,-,TGCGCCAGCAGCTTGGCCATAACAGGGGGCCTGAACACTGAAGCTTTCTTT,CASSLAITGGLNTEAFF
TRBV2,12,TRBJ1-5,-,-,TGTGCCAGTCGGGCCAGCAATCAGCCCCAGCATTTT,CASRASNQPQHF
TRBV5-1,16,TRBJ2-7,-,-,TGCGCCAGCAGCCAAACCGGGACACGGAGCTCCTACGAGCAGTACTTC,CASSQTGTRSSYEQYF
TRBV6-6,16,TRBJ2-5,TRBD2,-,TGTGCCAGCAGTTACTCGGGAATGGGACTACAAGAGACCCAGTACTTC,CASSYSGMGLQETQYF
TRBV18,15,TRBJ1-2,-,-,TGTGCCAGCTCACCACCCCCCACCAGGGCCCACGGCTACACCTTC,CASSPPPTRAHGYTF
TRBV6-5,13,TRBJ2-3,-,-,TGTGCCAGCCGCACAGGGAGCACAGATACGCAGTATTTT,CASRTGSTDTQYF
TRBV30,13,TRBJ2-1,TRBD2,-,TGTGCCTGGAGTGGACTAGCGTACGATGAGCAGTTCTTC,CAWSGLAYDEQFF
TRBV2,14,TRBJ1-3,-,once,TGTGCCAGCAGTGCCGCAGGGTCCGGAAACACCATATATTTT,CASSAAGSGNTIYF
TRBV6-5,14,TRBJ2-7,-,-,TGTGCCAGCAGACCTAGCGACAGCTCCTACGAGCAGTACTTC,CASRPSDSSYEQYF
TRBV6-4,13,TRBJ2-5,-,-,TGTGCCAGCAGTCGGGACATAGAAGAGACCCAGTACTTC,CASSRDIEETQYF
TRBV7-2,13,TRBJ1-5,-,-,TGTGCCAGCAGCTTAGAAAGCGGTCAGCCCCAGCATTTT,CASSLESGQPQHF
TRBV9,14,TRBJ2-3,TRBD1,-,TGTGCCAGCAGCGGAGGGACAGGGGTGGGTACGCAGTATTTT,CASSGGTGVGTQYF
TRBV6-1,17,TRBJ2-1,TRBD2,-,TGTGCCAGCAGTGAAGCAGAAACTAGCGGGGGCTTGGGGGAGCAGTTCTTC,CASSEAETSGGLGEQFF